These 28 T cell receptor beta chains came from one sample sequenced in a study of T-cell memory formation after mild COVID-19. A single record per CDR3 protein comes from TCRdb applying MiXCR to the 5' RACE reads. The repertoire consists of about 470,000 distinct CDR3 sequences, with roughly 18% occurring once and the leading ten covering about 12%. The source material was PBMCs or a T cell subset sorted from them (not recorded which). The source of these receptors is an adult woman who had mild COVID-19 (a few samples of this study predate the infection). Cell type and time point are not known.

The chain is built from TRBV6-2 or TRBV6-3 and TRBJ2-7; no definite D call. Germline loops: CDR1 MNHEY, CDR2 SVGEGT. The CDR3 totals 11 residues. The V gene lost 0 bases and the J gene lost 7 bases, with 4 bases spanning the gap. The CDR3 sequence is CASSYSEEQYF. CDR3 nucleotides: TGTGCCAGCAGTTACTCGGAAGAGCAGTACTTC.

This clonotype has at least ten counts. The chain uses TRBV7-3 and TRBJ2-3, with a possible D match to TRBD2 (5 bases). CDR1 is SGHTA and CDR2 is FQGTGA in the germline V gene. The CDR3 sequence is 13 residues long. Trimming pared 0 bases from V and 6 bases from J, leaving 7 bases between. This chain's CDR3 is CASSLTRDDTQYF. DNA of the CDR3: TGTGCCAGCAGCTTAACGAGGGATGATACGCAGTATTTT.

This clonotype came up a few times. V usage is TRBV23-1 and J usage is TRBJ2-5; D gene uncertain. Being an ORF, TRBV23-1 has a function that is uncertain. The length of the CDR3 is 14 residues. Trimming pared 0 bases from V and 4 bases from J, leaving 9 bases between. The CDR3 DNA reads TGCGCCAGCAGTCAATCAAAGAGCGTAGAGACCCAGTACTTC. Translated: CASSQSKSVETQYF.

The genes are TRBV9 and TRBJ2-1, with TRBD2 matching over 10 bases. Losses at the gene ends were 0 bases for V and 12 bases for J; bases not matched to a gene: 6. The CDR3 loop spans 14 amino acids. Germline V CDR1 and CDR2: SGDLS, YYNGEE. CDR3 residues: CASSVASGRDWQFF. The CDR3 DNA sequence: TGTGCCAGCAGCGTAGCGAGCGGGAGGGATTGGCAGTTCTTC. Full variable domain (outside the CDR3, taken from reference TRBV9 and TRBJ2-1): DSGVTQTPKHLITATGQRVTLRCSPRSGDLSVYWYQQSLDQGLQFLIQYYNGEERAKGNILERFSAQQFPDLHSELNLSSLELGDSALYFCASSVASGRDWQFFGPGTRLTVL.

The CDR3 loop reads CASSESLGPSTDTQYF. The CDR3 DNA reads TGTGCCAGCAGCGAATCCCTCGGACCGAGCACAGATACGCAGTATTTT. The chain links TRBV9 to TRBJ2-3; D is undetermined. The CDR3 runs to 16 residues. Trimming took 3 bases from V and 0 from J, leaving 14 bases between them. Per germline, CDR1 SGDLS and CDR2 YYNGEE.

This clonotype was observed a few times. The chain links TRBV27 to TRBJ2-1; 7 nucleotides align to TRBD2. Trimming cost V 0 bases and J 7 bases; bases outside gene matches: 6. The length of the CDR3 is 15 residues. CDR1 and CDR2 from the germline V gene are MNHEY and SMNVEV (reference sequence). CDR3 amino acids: CASSLSGGSGNEQFF. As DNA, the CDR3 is TGTGCCAGCAGTTTATCGGGCGGGAGTGGAAATGAGCAGTTCTTC.

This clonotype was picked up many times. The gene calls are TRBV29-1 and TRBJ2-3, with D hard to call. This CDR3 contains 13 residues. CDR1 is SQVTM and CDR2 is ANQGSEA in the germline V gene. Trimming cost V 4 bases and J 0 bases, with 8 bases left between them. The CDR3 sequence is CSVVLTSTDTQYF. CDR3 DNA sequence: TGCAGCGTTGTTCTAACTAGCACAGATACGCAGTATTTT.

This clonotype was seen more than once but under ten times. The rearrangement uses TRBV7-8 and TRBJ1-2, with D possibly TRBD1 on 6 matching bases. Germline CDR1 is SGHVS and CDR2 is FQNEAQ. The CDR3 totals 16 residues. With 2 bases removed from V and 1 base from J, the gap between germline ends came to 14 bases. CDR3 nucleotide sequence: TGTGCCAGCAGCTTATGGGGGCAGGGGATTAACTATGGCTACACCTTC. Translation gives CASSLWGQGINYGYTF.

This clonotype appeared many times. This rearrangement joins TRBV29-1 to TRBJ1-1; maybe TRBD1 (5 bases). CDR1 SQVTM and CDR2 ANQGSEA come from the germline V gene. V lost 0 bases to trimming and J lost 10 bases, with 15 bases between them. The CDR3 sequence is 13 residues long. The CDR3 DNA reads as TGCAGCGTTGAAGACGAGGGGAATATCGGAGCTTTCTTT. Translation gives CSVEDEGNIGAFF.

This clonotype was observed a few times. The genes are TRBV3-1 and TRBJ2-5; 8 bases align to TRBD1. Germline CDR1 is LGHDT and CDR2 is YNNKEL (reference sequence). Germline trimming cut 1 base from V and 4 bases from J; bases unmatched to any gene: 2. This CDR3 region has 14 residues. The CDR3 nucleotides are TGTGCCAGCAGCCAAGCTGGACAGGGAGAGACCCAGTACTTC. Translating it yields CASSQAGQGETQYF.

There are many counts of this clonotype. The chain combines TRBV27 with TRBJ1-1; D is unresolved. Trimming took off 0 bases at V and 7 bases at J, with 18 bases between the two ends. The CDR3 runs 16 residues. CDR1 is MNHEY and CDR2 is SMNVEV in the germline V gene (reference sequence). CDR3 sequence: CASSLSHRTARSEAFF. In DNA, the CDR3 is TGTGCCAGCAGTTTATCCCACCGTACAGCCCGTAGTGAAGCTTTCTTT.

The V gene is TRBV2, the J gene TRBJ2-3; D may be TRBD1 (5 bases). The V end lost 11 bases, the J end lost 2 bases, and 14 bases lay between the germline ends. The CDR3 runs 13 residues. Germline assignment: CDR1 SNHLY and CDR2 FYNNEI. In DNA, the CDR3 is TGTGCCGGATCCCGACAGAACACAGATACGCAGTATTTT. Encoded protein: CAGSRQNTDTQYF. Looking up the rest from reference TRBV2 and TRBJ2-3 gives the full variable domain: EPEVTQTPSHQVTQMGQEVILRCVPISNHLYFYWYRQILGQKVEFLVSFYNNEISEKSEIFDDQFSVERPDGSNFTLKIRSTKLEDSAMYFCAGSRQNTDTQYFGPGTRLTVL.

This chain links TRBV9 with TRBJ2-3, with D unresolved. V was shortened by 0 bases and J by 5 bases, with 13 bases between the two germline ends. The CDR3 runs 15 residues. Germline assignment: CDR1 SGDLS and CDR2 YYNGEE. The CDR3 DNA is TGTGCCAGCAGCGTAGGCGTCCAGGCTGGAGATACGCAGTATTTT. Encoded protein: CASSVGVQAGDTQYF.

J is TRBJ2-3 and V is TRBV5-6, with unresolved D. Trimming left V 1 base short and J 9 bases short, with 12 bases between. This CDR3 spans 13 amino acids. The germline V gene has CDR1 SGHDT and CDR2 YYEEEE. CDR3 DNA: TGTGCCAGCAGCTTGAAAGGAGTTGACACGCAGTATTTT. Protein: CASSLKGVDTQYF.

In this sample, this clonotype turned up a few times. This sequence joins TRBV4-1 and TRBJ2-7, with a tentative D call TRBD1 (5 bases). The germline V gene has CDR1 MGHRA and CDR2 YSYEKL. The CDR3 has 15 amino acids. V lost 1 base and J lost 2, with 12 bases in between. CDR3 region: CASSQGTGSTYEQYF. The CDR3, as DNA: TGCGCCAGCAGCCAAGGTACAGGCAGTACCTACGAGCAGTACTTC.

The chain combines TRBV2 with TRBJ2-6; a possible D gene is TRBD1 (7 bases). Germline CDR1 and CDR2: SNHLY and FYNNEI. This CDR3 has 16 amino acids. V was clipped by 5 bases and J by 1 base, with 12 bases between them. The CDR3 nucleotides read TGTGCCAGCAGTCTTTCAGGGGGGTCTGGGGCCAACGTCCTGACTTTC. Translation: CASSLSGGSGANVLTF.

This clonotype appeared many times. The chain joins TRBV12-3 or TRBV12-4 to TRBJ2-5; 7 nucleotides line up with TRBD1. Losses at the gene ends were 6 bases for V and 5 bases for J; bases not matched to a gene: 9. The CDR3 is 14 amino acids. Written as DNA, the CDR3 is TGTGCCAGCAGCCCAACAGGGGTGGTGGAGACCCAGTACTTC. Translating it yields CASSPTGVVETQYF.

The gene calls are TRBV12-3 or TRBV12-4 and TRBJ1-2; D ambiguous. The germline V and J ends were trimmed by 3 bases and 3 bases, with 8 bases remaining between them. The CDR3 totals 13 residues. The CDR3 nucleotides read TGTGCCAGCAGTTTTTGGGGTCACTATGGCTACACCTTC. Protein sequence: CASSFWGHYGYTF.

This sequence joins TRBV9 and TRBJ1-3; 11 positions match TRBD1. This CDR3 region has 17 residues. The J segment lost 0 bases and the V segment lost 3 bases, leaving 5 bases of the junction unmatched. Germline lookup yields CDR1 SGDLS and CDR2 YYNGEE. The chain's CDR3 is CASSAGTGGLSGNTIYF. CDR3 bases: TGTGCCAGCAGCGCCGGGACAGGGGGTCTCTCTGGAAACACCATATATTTT.

The CDR3 loop reads CASSLRDDHTDTQYF. The CDR3 DNA is TGTGCCAGCAGCTTGAGGGACGACCACACAGATACGCAGTATTTT. J is TRBJ2-3 and V is TRBV7-2, with D perhaps given as TRBD1 or TRBD2 (5 bases each). This CDR3 has 15 amino acids. Trimming took off 3 bases at V and 2 bases at J, with 12 bases between the two ends. Germline CDR1 and CDR2: SGHTA and FQGNSA.

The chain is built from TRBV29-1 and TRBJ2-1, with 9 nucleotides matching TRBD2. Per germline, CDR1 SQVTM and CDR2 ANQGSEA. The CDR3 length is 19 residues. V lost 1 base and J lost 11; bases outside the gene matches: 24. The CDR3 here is CSVEVAYYGGRAPGLQQFF. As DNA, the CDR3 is TGCAGCGTTGAAGTTGCGTATTACGGCGGGAGGGCCCCAGGATTACAGCAGTTCTTC.

CDR3 in amino acids: CASSAGDGSSEQYF. The CDR3 nucleotides are TGTGCCAGCAGTGCTGGGGACGGCAGCTCCGAGCAGTACTTC. The chain joins TRBV12-3 or TRBV12-4 to TRBJ2-7, with D perhaps assigned TRBD1 or TRBD2 (5 bases each). V dropped 5 bases and J dropped 6 bases, with 17 bases sitting between them. The CDR3 sequence is 14 residues long.

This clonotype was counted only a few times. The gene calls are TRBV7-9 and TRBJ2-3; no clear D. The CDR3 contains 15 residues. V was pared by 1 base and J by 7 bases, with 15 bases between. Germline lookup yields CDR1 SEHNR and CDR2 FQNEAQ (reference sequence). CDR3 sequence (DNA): TGTGCCAGCAGCTTAGGCGGCAGCCACTACAATACGCAGTATTTT. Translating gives CASSLGGSHYNTQYF.

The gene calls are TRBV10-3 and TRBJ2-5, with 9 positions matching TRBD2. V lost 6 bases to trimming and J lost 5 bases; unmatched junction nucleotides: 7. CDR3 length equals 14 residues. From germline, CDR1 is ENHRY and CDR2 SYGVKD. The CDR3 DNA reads TGTGCCATCAGCATGGGACTAGCTGGCGAGACCCAGTACTTC. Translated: CAISMGLAGETQYF.

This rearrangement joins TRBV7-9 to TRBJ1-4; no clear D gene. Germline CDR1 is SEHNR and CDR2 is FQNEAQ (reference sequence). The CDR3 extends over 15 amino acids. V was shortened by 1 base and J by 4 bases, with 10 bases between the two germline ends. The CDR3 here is CASSLGGRSNEKLFF. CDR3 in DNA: TGTGCCAGCAGCTTAGGCGGCAGGAGTAATGAAAAACTGTTTTTT.

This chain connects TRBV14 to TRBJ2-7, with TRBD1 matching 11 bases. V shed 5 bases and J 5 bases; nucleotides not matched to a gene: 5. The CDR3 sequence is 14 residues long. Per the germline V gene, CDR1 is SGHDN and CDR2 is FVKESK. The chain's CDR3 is CASSSRDRGNEQYF. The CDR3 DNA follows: TGTGCCAGCAGCTCCCGGGACAGGGGGAACGAGCAGTACTTC.

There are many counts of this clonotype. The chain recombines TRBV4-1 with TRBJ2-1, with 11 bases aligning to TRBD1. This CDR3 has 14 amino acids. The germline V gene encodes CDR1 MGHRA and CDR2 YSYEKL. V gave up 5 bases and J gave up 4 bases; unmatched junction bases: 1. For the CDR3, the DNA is TGCGCCAGCAGCAGGGACAGGGGGTACAATGAGCAGTTCTTC. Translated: CASSRDRGYNEQFF.

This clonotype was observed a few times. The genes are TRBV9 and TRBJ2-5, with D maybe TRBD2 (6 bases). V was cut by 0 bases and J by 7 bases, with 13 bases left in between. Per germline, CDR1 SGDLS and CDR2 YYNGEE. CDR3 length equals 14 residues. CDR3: CASSVGPSGGTQYF. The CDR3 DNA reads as TGTGCCAGCAGCGTAGGGCCCTCCGGGGGGACCCAGTACTTC. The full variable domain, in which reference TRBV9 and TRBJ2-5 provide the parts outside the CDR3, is DSGVTQTPKHLITATGQRVTLRCSPRSGDLSVYWYQQSLDQGLQFLIQYYNGEERAKGNILERFSAQQFPDLHSELNLSSLELGDSALYFCASSVGPSGGTQYFGPGTRLLVL.